This is a list of T cell receptor beta chains from one sample in a study of OX40 agonist ivuxolimab in advanced cancers. Profiled with immunoSEQ multiplex PCR; TCRdb holds only in-frame clones, not every one. The sample consists of some 97,000 clones, about nine tenths of them appearing once. This specimen consisted of CD4+ or CD8+ T cells sorted from blood, obtained in a trial of the OX40 agonist ivuxolimab. Receptor source: an adult with an advanced solid tumor such as melanoma, head and neck, liver or kidney cancer. Both conserved end residues are part of each CDR3. A D gene is named only where the DNA matches it firmly. Part of the rows lack a size; the others show once, few, many or a class for expanded clones.

j_call v_call d_call clone_size cdr3_nt cdr3_aa
TRBJ2-7 TRBV5-1 TRBD2 - TGCGCCAGCAGCTCTCTAGCGGGAGGGTCGTCCTACGAGCAGTACTTC CASSSLAGGSSYEQYF
TRBJ1-2 TRBV19 TRBD1 - TGTGCCAGTAGTCGGACAGGGGATAACTATGGCTACACCTTC CASSRTGDNYGYTF
TRBJ2-7 TRBV5-6 - once TGTGCCAGCAGCTTGGTTAGCTCCTACGAGCAGTACTTC CASSLVSSYEQYF
TRBJ2-3 TRBV28 - - TGTGCCAGCAGTTTCCTTCTCCCGGCGGGACGCACAGATACGCAGTATTTT CASSFLLPAGRTDTQYF
TRBJ2-3 TRBV2 - few TGTGCCAGCAGGCGGCTAGATGTTACAGATACGCAGTATTTT CASRRLDVTDTQYF
TRBJ2-1 TRBV13 - - TGTGCCAGCAGCTTAGGATGGAGTGAGCAGTTCTTC CASSLGWSEQFF
TRBJ1-5 TRBV6-1 TRBD1 - TGTGCCAGCAGTGCCAATTTTGGGACAGGGCAGAATCAGCCCCAGCATTTT CASSANFGTGQNQPQHF
TRBJ2-7 TRBV19 - - TGTGCCAGTAGTATCCCCAGGGAGTCCACCTACGAGCAGTACTTC CASSIPRESTYEQYF
TRBJ2-1 TRBV11-2 - - TGTGCCAGCAGCTCCCAGCGTCGGGCTATACCCTACAATGAGCAGTTCTTC CASSSQRRAIPYNEQFF
TRBJ1-5 TRBV21-1 - - TGTGCCAGCAGCAAAGAGAGAAGACAGGGCTATTTTGGGGGCAATCAGCCCCAGCATTTT CASSKERRQGYFGGNQPQHF
TRBJ2-7 TRBV6-5 - - TGTGCCAGCAGTTACGAAGTCTCGGACGTATACGAGCAGTACTTC CASSYEVSDVYEQYF
TRBJ1-1 TRBV30 - - TGTGCCTGGAGCCGTGGAGGCCCTGAAGCTTTCTTT CAWSRGGPEAFF
TRBJ2-1 TRBV18 - - TGTGCCAGCTCACCCGGGACAAAGCAGTTCTTC CASSPGTKQFF